The T cell receptor (beta chain) described here comes from a study of a mutant IDH1 vaccine in newly diagnosed glioma. General observations from the study: Induction of immune responses by the vaccine occurred in 93.3% of patients.

Time point noted: baseline, week 1 (first vaccination visit). Treatment: pre-vaccination baseline after standard-of-care therapy. A word on this clone: The antigen is unknown.

Clones were sequenced by immunoSEQ multiplex PCR, and TCRdb holds only the in-frame ones, with some missing. This repertoire shows 35,000 to 40,000 clones, about 78% found once; its top ten account for roughly 9%. This CDR3 has 14 amino acids. CDR1 is MNHEY, CDR2 SVGAGI, per germline. With 5 bases clipped from V and 4 bases from J, the junction kept 1 base outside the gene matches. The sequencing here drew on PBMCs, taken from a glioma patient treated with radiotherapy, temozolomide or both. This TCR was recovered from a man in his forties with glioma. Some clones in this sample may be carry-over from other donors' samples. This rearrangement joins TRBV6-5 to TRBJ2-2, with 10 bases lining up with TRBD1. The CDR3 is CASSRTGGTGELFF. The CDR3 DNA follows: TGTGCCAGCAGTCGGACAGGGGGCACCGGGGAGCTGTTTTTT.